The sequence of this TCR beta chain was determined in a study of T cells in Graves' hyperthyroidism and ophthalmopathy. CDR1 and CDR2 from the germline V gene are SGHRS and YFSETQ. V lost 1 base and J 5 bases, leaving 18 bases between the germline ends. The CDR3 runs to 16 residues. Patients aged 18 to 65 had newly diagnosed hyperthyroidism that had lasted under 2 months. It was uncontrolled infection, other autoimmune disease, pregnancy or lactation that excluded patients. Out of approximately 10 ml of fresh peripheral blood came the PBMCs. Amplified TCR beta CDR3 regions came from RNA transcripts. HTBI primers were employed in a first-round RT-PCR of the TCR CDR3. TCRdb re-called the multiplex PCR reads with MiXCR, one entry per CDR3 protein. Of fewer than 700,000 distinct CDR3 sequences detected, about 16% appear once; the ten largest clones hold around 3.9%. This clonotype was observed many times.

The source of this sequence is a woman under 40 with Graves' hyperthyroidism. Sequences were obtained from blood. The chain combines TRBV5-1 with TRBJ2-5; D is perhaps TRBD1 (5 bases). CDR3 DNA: TGCGCCAGCAGCTTGTCCCTGGACGGACATGGGGAGACCCAGTACTTC. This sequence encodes CASSLSLDGHGETQYF.